This TCR beta chain was observed in a study of molecular identifiers for immune sequencing clone quantification. This clonotype was recorded many times. Its target is not known. Previously described methods and listed TCR primers produced bulk TCR libraries. TCRdb processed the PCR reads anew with MiXCR; each CDR3 protein has one entry. The data hold about 640,000 distinct CDR3 sequences, with less than 20% observed a single time. Researchers sorted naive CD8 T cells as cells that were CD8+CD4-CCR7+CD45RA+. Regarding the study as a whole: Highly expanded clone sizes could be underestimated through barcode sharing by identical TCR molecules.

The germline V gene has CDR1 MNHEY and CDR2 SVGAGI. With 3 bases removed from V and 1 base from J, the gap between germline ends came to 15 bases. The length of the CDR3 is 16 residues. This clonotype was sampled from a human donor in good health. Some libraries in this study had Jurkat cell RNA spiked in. J is TRBJ1-1 and V is TRBV6-5, with unresolved D. The sample consisted of naive CD8+ T cells from blood, with Jurkat cell RNA spiked in. Subset indicated: FACS-sorted CD8+CD4-CCR7+CD45RA+ naive T cells. CDR3 sequence reads: CASSYSVGSPNTEAFF. The CDR3 nucleotides are TGTGCCAGCAGTTATTCAGTGGGGAGCCCGAACACTGAAGCTTTCTTT.